The present T cell receptor beta chain was sequenced within a study of blood T cell repertoires in COVID-19. Per germline, CDR1 LNHDA and CDR2 SQIVND (reference sequence). Trimming cost V 6 bases and J 0 bases, with 8 bases left between them. CDR3 length: 13 residues. The age range of participants was about 18 to 90 years, with residence in some 25 US areas. Researchers sorted participants into cohorts using their self-reported clinical history. Original processing notes: Estimation of nucleated cell counts relied on the amplification of reference gene primers. Sequencing was performed with immunoSEQ multiplex PCR; in TCRdb, only in-frame clones are kept and a portion is missing. From that table come the V and J calls and clone size; the DNA was used to work out D and trimming. The table lists about 200,000 clones, around 87% of them singletons.

The chain employs TRBV19 and TRBJ1-1; tentatively, D is TRBD1 (5 bases). The clonotype comes from a woman between 40 and 55 years old in a cohort exposed to, infected with or recovered from COVID-19 (not recorded which). Sequencing was performed on PBMCs or T cells enriched from blood (not recorded which). The CDR3 spells CASRDRLNTEAFF. The DNA of the CDR3 is TGTGCCAGTAGAGACAGATTGAACACTGAAGCTTTCTTT.